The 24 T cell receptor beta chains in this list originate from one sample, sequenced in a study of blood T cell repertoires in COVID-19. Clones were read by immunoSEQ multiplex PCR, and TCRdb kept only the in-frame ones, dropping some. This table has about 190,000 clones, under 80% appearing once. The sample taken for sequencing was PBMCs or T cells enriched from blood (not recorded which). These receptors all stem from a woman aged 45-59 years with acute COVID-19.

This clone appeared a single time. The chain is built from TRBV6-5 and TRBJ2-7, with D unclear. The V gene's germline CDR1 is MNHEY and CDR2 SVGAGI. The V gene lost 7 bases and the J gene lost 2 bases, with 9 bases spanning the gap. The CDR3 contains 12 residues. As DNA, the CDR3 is TGTGCCAGCACGTCGCGGCCCTACGAGCAGTACGTC. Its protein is CASTSRPYEQYV.

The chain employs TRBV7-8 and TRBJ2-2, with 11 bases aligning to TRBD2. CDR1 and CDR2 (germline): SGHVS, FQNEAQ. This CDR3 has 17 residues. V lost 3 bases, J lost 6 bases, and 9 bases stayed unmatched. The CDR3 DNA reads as TGTGCCAGCAGCTTCACTAGCGGGGGTTCTGCGGCCGGGGAGCTGTTTTTT. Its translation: CASSFTSGGSAAGELFF.

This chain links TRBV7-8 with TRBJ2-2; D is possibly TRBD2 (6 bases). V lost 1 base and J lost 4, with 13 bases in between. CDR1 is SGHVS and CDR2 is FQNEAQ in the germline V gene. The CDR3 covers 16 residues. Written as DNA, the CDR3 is TGTGCCAGCAGCTTAGGCCCTAGCGTAGGCACCGGGGAGCTGTTTTTT. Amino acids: CASSLGPSVGTGELFF.

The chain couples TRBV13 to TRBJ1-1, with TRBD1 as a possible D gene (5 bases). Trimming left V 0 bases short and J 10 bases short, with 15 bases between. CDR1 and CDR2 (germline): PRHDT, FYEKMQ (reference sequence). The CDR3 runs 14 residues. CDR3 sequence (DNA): TGTGCCAGCAGCTTAGGCCTAGGTCAGGGATCAGCTTTCTTT. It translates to CASSLGLGQGSAFF.

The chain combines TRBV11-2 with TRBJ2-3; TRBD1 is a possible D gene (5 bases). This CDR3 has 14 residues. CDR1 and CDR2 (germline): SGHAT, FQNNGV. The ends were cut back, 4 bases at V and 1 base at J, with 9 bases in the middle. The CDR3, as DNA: TGTGCCAGCAGCTACGTAGGGGGCACAGATACGCAGTATTTT. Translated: CASSYVGGTDTQYF.

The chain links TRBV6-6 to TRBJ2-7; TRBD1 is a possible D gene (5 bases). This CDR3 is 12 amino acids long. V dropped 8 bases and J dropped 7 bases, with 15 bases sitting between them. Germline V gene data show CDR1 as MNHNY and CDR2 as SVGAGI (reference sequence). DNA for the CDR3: TGTGCCAGCCCTCGGGCTTCAGGGGAGCAGTACGTC. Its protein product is CASPRASGEQYV.

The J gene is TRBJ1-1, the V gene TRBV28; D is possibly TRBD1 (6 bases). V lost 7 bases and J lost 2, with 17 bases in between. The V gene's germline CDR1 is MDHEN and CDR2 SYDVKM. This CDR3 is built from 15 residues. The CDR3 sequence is CASNWGQTGNTEAFF. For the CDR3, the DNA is TGTGCCAGCAATTGGGGACAAACAGGTAACACTGAAGCTTTCTTT.

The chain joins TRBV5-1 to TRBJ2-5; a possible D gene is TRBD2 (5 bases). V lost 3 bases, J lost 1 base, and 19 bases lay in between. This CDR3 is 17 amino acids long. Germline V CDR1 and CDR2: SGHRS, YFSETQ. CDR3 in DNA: TGCGCCAGCAGCTCGGGTTCGGTTTTTACTAGCCAAGAGACCCAGTACTTC. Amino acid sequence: CASSSGSVFTSQETQYF.

The CDR3 sequence: CASSYSTGMNTEAFF. CDR3 coding DNA: TGTGCCAGCAGTTACTCGACGGGGATGAACACTGAAGCTTTCTTT. The J gene is TRBJ1-1, the V gene TRBV6-5; D remains ambiguous. Germline assignment: CDR1 MNHEY and CDR2 SVGAGI. The germline V and J ends were trimmed by 0 bases and 0 bases, with 8 bases remaining between them. The CDR3 spans 15 residues.

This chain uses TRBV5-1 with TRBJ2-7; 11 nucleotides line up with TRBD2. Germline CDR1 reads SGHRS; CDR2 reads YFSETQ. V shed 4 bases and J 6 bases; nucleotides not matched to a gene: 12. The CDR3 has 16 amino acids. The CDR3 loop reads CASSPLAGGAGGEQYV. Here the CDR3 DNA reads TGCGCCAGCAGCCCCTTAGCGGGGGGGGCCGGTGGCGAGCAGTACGTC.

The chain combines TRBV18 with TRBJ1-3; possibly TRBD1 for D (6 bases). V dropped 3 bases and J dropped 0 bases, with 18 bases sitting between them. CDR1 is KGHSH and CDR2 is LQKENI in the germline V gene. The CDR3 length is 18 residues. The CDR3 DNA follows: TGTGCCAGCTCACCTGGGACATCAGGGGCCATCTCTGGAAACACCATATATTTT. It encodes CASSPGTSGAISGNTIYF.

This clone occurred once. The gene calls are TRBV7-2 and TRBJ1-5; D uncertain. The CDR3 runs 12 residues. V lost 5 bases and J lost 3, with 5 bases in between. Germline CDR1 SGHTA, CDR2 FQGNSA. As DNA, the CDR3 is TGTGCCAGCAGCCCTGTCAATCAGCCCCAGCATTTT. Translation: CASSPVNQPQHF.

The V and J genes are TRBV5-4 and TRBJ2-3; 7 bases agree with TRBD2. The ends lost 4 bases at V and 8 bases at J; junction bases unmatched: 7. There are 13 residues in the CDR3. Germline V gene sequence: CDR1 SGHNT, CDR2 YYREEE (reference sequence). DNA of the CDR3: TGTGCCAGCAGCCCCAGGTCGGGGGGTACGCAGTATTTT. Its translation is CASSPRSGGTQYF.

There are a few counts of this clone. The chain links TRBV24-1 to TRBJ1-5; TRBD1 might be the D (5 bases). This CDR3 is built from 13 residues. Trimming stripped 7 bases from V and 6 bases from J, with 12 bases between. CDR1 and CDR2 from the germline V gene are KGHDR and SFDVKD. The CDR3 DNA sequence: TGTGCCACCAGCCGCGGGGGTTTTCAGCCCCAGCATTTT. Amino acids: CATSRGGFQPQHF.

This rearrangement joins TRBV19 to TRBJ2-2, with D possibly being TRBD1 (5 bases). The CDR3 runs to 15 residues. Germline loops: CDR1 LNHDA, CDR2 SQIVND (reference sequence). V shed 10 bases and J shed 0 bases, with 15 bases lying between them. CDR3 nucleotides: TGTGCCACCTCTAAAGGGGCAACGAACACCGGGGAGCTGTTTTTT. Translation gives CATSKGATNTGELFF.

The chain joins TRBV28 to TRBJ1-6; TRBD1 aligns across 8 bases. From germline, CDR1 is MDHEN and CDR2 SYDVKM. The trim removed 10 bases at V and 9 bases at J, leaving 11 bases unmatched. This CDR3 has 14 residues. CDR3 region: CATFDRGSFSPLHF. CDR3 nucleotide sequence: TGTGCCACCTTTGACAGGGGTTCCTTTTCACCCCTCCACTTT.

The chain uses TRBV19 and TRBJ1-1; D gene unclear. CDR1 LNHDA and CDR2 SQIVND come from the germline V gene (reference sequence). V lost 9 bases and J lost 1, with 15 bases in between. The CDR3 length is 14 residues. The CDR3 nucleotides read TGTGCCAGCAACACACAATTCGAGAACACTGAAGCTTTCTTT. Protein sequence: CASNTQFENTEAFF.

CDR3 amino acids: CASSLGDRDYGYTF. In DNA, the CDR3 is TGTGCCAGCAGCTTGGGGGACAGAGACTATGGCTACACCTTC. The rearrangement uses TRBV5-6 and TRBJ1-2; TRBD1 matches at 7 bases. The germline gives CDR1 SGHDT, CDR2 YYEEEE. V shed 0 bases, J shed 3 bases, and the junction held 2 bases outside the gene matches. CDR3 length equals 14 residues.

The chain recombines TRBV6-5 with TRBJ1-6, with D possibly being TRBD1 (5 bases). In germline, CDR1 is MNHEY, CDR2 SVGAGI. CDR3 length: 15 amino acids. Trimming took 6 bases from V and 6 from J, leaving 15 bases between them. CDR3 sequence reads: CASSHWKGSNSPLHF. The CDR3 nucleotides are TGTGCCAGCAGCCATTGGAAGGGGTCTAATTCACCCCTCCACTTT.

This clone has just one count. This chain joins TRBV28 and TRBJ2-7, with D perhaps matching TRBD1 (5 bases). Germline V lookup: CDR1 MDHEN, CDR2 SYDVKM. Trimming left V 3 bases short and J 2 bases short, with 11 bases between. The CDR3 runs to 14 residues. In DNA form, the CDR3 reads TGTGCCAGCAGTTTTAGCCAGGGAACCTACGAGCAGTACGTC. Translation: CASSFSQGTYEQYV.

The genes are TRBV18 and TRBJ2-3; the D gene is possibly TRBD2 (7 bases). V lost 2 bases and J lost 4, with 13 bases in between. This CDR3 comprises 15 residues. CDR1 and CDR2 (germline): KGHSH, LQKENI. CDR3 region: CASSPGGGRADTQYF. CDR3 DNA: TGTGCCAGCTCACCAGGGGGGGGCCGCGCAGATACGCAGTATTTT.

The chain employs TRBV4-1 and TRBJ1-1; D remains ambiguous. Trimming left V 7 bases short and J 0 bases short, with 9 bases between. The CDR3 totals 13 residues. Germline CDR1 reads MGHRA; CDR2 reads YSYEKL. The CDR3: CASTRIMNTEAFF. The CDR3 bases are TGCGCCAGCACCAGGATCATGAACACTGAAGCTTTCTTT.

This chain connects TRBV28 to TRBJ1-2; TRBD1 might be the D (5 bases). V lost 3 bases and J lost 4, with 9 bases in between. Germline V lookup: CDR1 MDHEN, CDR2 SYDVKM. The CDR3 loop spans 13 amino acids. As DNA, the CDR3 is TGTGCCAGCAGTTTTCGGGGGTCCTATGGCTACACCTTC. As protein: CASSFRGSYGYTF.

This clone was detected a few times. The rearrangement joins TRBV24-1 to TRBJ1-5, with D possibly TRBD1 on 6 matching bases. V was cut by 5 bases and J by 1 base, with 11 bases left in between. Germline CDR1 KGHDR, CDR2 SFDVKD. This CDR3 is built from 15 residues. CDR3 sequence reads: CATSGPGTSNQPQHF. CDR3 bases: TGTGCCACCAGTGGCCCCGGGACAAGCAATCAGCCCCAGCATTTT.